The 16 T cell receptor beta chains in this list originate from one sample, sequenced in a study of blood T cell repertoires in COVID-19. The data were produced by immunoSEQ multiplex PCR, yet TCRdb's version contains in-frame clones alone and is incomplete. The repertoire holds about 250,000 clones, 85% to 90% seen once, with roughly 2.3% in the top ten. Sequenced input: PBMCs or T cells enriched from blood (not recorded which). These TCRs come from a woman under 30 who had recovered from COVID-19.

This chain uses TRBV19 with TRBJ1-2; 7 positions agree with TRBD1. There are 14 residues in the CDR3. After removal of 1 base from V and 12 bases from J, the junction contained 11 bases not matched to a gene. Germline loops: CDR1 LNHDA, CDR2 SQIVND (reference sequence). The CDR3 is CASSIGLPGGRDTF. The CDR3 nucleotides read TGTGCCAGTAGTATAGGTCTTCCAGGGGGTCGGGACACCTTC.

This CDR3 reads CASSQDPGGAETQYF. For the CDR3, the DNA is TGTGCCAGCAGCCAAGATCCCGGGGGGGCCGAGACCCAGTACTTC. This chain uses TRBV3-1 (or the pseudogene TRBV3-2) with TRBJ2-5, with 8 bases that match TRBD2. This CDR3 has 15 residues. The junction had 5 bases not matched to a gene; V was cut back by 0 bases and J by 5 bases. Germline assignment: CDR1 LGHDT and CDR2 YNNKEL (reference sequence).

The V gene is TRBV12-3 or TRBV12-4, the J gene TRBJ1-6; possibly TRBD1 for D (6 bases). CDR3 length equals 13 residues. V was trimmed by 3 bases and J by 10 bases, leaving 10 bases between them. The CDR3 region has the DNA TGTGCCAGCAGTTTGGCAGGGGAATCACCCCTCCACTTT. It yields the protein CASSLAGESPLHF.

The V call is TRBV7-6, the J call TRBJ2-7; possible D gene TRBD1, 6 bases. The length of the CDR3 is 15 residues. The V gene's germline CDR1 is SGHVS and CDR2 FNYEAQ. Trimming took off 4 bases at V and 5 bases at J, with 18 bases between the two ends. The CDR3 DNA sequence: TGTGCCAGCAGCTCCTTTGGACAGCAAATCCACGAGCAGTACTTC. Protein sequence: CASSSFGQQIHEQYF.

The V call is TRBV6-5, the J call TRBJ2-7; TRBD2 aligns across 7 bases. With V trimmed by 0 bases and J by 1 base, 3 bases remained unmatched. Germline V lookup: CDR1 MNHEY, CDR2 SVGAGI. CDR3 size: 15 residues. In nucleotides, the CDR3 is TGTGCCAGCAGTTACTCAACTAGCGCATCCTACGAGCAGTACTTC. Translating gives CASSYSTSASYEQYF.

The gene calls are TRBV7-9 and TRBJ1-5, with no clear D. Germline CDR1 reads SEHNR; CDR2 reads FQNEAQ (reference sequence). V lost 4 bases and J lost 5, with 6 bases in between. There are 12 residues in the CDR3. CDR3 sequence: CASSSPDQPQHF. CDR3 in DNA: TGTGCCAGCAGCTCTCCCGATCAGCCCCAGCATTTT.

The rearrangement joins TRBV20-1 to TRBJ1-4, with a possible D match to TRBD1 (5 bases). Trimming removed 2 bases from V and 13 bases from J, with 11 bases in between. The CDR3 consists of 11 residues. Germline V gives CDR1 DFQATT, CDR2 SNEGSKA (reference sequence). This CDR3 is CSARNLQGLFF. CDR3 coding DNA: TGCAGTGCTAGAAATCTCCAGGGACTGTTTTTT.

In nucleotides, the CDR3 is TGTGCCAGCAGGGAGACAGGGGGCGCGACCTACGAGCAGTACTTC. This translates into CASRETGGATYEQYF. The rearrangement uses TRBV2 and TRBJ2-7, with TRBD1 identical over 10 bases. The V gene's germline CDR1 is SNHLY and CDR2 FYNNEI. This CDR3 spans 15 amino acids. With 6 bases clipped from V and 2 bases from J, the junction kept 7 bases outside the gene matches.

CDR3 protein: CASSQQYQETQYF. For the CDR3, the DNA is TGTGCCAGCAGCCAACAGTACCAAGAGACCCAGTACTTC. The chain couples TRBV14 to TRBJ2-5; no definite D call. Deletions cut 2 bases from V and 0 bases from J, with 4 bases between. Germline V gives CDR1 SGHDN, CDR2 FVKESK. The CDR3 runs to 13 residues.

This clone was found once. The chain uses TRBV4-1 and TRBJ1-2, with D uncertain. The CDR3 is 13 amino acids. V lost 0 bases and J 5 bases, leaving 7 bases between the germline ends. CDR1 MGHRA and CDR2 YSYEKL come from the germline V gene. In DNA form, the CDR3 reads TGCGCCAGCAGCCAAGAATCAGGTTATGGCTACACCTTC. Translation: CASSQESGYGYTF.

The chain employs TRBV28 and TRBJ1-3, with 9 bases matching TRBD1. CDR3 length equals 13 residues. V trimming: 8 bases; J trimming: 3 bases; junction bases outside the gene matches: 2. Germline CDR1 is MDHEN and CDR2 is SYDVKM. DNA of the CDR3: TGTGCCAGCCAGACAGGGGGTGGAAACACCATATATTTT. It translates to CASQTGGGNTIYF.

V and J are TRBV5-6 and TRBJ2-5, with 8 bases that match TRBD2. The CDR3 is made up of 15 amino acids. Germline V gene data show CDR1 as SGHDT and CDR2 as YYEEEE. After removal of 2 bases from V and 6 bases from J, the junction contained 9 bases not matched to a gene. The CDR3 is CASSFGGASIKTQYF. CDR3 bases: TGTGCCAGCAGCTTCGGGGGGGCCTCGATAAAGACCCAGTACTTC.

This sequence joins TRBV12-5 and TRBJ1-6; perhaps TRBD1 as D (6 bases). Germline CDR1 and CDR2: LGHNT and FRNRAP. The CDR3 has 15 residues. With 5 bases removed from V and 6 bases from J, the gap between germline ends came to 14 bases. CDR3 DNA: TGTGCTAGTGGTAATCGAGGGGGGGCTAATTCACCCCTCCACTTT. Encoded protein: CASGNRGGANSPLHF.

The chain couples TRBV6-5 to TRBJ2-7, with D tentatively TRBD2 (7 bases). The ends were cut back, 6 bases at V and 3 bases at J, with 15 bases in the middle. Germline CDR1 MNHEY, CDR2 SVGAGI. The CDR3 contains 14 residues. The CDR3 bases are TGTGCCAGCAGAAGTGAGGGAGGGGGCTACGAGCAGTACTTC. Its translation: CASRSEGGGYEQYF.

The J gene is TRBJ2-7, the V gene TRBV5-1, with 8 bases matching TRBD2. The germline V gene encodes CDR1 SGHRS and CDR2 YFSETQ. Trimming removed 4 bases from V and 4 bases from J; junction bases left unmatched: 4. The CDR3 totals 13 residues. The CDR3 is CASSRLAGYEQYF. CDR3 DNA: TGCGCCAGCAGCCGCCTAGCGGGTTACGAGCAGTACTTC.

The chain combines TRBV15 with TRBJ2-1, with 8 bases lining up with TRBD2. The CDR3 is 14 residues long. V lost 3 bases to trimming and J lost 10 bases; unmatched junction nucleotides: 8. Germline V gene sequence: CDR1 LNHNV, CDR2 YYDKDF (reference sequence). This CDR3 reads CATSRVAGSREQFF. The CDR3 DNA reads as TGTGCCACCAGCAGGGTAGCGGGGTCGAGGGAGCAGTTCTTC.